The 5 T cell receptor beta chains below were found in one sample sequenced in a study of patients and donors after allogeneic stem cell transplantation. TCRdb used MiXCR to reprocess the RT-PCR reads, holding one entry per CDR3 protein. The table includes about 16,000 distinct CDR3 sequences, around a quarter detected once. Sequenced: blood, either unsorted or a sorted T cell fraction (not recorded which). Receptors were obtained from a human donor who was either an allogeneic HSCT recipient or a stem cell or donor lymphocyte infusion donor (not recorded which). It is not recorded whose cells these are; they may come from a transplant donor.

This clonotype came up many times. The V gene is TRBV5-1, the J gene TRBJ1-6, with D possibly being TRBD1 (6 bases). V shed 1 base and J shed 7 bases, with 15 bases lying between them. This CDR3 region has 16 residues. The germline CDR1 and CDR2 sequences are SGHRS and YFSETQ. The DNA of the CDR3 is TGCGCCAGCAGCTTGATAACCGACAGGAGAAATTCACCCCTCCACTTT. Protein sequence: CASSLITDRRNSPLHF.

J is TRBJ1-2 and V is TRBV20-1, with TRBD1 as a possible D gene (5 bases). Per germline, CDR1 DFQATT and CDR2 SNEGSKA (reference sequence). V was shortened by 3 bases and J by 4 bases, with 15 bases between the two germline ends. The CDR3 sequence is 14 residues long. The CDR3 sequence: CSASPGGASYGYTF. The CDR3 region has the DNA TGCAGTGCTAGCCCCGGAGGGGCGAGCTATGGCTACACCTTC.

The chain links TRBV18 to TRBJ1-5; D is ambiguous. This CDR3 is 13 amino acids long. Germline values: CDR1 KGHSH, CDR2 LQKENI. Trimming removed 8 bases from V and 9 bases from J, with 17 bases in between. The chain's CDR3 is CASQDYPKRPQHF. In DNA, the CDR3 is TGTGCCAGCCAGGACTATCCAAAACGGCCCCAGCATTTT. Based on the CDR3 plus reference TRBV18 and TRBJ1-5, the full variable domain is NAGVMQNPRHLVRRRGQEARLRCSPMKGHSHVYWYRQLPEEGLKFMVYLQKENIIDESGMPKERFSAEFPKEGPSILRIQQVVRGDSAAYFCASQDYPKRPQHFGDGTRLSIL.

The table lists this clonotype with a few counts. The V and J genes are TRBV2 and TRBJ1-2; D gene unclear. Germline CDR1 SNHLY, CDR2 FYNNEI. The CDR3 length is 13 residues. V was pared by 6 bases and J by 7 bases, with 15 bases between. This CDR3 reads CASSENVGIGYTF. CDR3 bases: TGTGCCAGCAGCGAAAATGTCGGCATTGGCTACACCTTC.

Relative to its sample, this clonotype is medium-sized. This rearrangement joins TRBV7-3 to TRBJ1-2; D remains ambiguous. V was trimmed by 5 bases and J by 4 bases, leaving 17 bases between them. The CDR3 runs to 15 residues. CDR1 is SGHTA and CDR2 is FQGTGA in the germline V gene. This CDR3 is CASSLYGGGSYGYTF. CDR3 coding DNA: TGTGCCAGCAGCCTATACGGAGGAGGGTCCTATGGCTACACCTTC.